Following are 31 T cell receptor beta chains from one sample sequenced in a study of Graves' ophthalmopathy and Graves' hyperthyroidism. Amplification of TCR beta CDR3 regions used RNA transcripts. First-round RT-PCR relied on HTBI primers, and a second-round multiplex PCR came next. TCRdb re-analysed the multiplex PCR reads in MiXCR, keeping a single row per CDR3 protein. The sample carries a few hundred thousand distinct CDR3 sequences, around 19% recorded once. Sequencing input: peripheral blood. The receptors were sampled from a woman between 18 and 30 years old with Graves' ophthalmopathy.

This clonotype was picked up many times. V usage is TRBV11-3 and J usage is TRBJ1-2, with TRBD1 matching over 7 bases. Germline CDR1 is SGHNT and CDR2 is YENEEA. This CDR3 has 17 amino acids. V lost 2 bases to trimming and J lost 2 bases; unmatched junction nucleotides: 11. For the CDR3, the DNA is TGTGCCAGCAGCTTAACAAGGACAGGTCGAAGGAACTATGGCTACACCTTC. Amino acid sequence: CASSLTRTGRRNYGYTF.

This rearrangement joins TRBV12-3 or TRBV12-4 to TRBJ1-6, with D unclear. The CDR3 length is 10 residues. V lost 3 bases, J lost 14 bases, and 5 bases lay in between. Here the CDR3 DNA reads TGTGCCAGCAGTTTCGTCTCCCTCCACTTT. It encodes CASSFVSLHF.

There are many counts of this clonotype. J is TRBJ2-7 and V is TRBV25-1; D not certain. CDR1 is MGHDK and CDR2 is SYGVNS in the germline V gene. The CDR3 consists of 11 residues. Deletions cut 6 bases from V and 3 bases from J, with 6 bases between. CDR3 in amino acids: CASSAHYEQYF. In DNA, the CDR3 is TGTGCCAGCAGCGCACACTACGAGCAGTACTTC.

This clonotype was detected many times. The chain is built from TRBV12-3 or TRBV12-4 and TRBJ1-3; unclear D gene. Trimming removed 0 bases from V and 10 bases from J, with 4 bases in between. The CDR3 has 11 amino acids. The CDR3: CASSLAPTIYF. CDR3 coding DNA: TGTGCCAGCAGTTTAGCCCCGACCATATATTTT.

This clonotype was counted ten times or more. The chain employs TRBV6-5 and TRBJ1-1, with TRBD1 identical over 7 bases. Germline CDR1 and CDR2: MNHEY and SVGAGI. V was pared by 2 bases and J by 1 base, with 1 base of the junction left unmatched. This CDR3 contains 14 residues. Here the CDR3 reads CASSYEGANTEAFF. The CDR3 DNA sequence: TGTGCCAGCAGTTACGAGGGGGCGAACACTGAAGCTTTCTTT.

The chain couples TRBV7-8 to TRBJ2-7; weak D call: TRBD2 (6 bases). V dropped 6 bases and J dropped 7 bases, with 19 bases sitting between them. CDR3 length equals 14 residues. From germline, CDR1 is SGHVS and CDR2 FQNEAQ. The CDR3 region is CASRPYRRDREQYF. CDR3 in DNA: TGTGCCAGCAGGCCTTATAGGCGGGATAGGGAGCAGTACTTC.

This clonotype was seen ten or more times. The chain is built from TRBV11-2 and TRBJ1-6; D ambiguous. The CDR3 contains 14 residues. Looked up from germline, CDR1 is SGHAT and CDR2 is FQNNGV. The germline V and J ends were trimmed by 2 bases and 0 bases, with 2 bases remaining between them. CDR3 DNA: TGTGCCAGCAGCTTAATCTCCTATAATTCACCCCTCCACTTT. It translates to CASSLISYNSPLHF.

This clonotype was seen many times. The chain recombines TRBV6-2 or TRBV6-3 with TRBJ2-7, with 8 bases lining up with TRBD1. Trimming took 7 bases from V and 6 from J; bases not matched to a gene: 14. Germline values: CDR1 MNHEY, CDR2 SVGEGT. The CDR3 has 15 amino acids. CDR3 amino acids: CASIQPGQVVFEQYF. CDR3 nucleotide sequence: TGTGCCAGCATCCAACCGGGACAGGTTGTATTCGAGCAGTACTTC.

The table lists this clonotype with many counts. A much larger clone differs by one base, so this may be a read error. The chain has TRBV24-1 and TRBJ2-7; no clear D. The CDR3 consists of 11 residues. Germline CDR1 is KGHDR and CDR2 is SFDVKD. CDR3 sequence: CAASAGHEQYF. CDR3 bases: TGTGCCGCCAGTGCCGGACACGAGCAGTACTTC.

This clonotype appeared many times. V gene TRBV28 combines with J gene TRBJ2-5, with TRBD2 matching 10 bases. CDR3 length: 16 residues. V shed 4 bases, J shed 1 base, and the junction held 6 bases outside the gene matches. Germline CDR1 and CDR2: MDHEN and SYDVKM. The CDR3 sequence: CASSSIAGGAQETQYF. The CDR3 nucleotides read TGTGCCAGCAGTTCGATAGCGGGAGGCGCCCAAGAGACCCAGTACTTC.

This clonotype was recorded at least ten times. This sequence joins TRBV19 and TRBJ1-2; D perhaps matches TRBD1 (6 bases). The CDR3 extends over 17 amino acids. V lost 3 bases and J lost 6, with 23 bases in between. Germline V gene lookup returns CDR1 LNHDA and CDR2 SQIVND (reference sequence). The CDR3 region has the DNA TGTGCCAGTAGTATCCGGCATTCAGGACAGCGCTTGGATGGCTACACCTTC. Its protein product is CASSIRHSGQRLDGYTF.

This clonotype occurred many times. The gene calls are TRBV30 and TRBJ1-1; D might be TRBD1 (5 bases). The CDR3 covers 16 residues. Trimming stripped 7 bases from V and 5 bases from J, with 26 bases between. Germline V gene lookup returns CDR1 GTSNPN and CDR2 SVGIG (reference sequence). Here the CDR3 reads CASWANSGAWTTEAFF. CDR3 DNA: TGTGCCTCCTGGGCAAATTCCGGGGCGTGGACGACTGAAGCTTTCTTT.

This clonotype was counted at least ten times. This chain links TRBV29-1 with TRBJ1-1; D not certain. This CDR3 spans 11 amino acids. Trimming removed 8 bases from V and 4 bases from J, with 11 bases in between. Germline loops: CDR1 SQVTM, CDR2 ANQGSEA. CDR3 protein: CSFPRGTEAFF. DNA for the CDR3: TGCAGCTTTCCGCGGGGCACTGAAGCTTTCTTT. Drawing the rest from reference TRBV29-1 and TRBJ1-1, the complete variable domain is SAVISQKPSRDICQRGTSLTIQCQVDSQVTMMFWYRQQPGQSLTLIATANQGSEATYESGFVIDKFPISRPNLTFSTLTVSNMSPEDSSIYLCSFPRGTEAFFGQGTRLTVV.

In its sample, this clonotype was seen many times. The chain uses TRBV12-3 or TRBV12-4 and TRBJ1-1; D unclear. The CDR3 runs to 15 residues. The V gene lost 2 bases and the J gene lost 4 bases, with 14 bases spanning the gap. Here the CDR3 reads CASSLRSTGGTEAFF. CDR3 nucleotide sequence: TGTGCCAGCAGTTTACGGTCCACCGGCGGCACTGAAGCTTTCTTT.

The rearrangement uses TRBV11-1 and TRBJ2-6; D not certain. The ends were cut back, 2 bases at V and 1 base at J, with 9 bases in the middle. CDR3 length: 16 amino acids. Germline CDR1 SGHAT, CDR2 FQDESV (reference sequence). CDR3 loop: CASSLTRFSGANVLTF. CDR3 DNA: TGTGCCAGCAGCTTAACGAGGTTTTCTGGGGCCAACGTCCTGACTTTC.

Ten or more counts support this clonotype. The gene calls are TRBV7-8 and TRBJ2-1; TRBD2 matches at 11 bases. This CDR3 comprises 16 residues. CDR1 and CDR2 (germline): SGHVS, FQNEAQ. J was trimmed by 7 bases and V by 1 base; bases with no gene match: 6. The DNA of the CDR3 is TGTGCCAGCAGCTTAGATAGCGGGAGGGCCGGTAATGAGCAGTTCTTC. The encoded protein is CASSLDSGRAGNEQFF. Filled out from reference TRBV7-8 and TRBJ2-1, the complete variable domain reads GAGVSQSPRYKVAKRGQDVALRCDPISGHVSLFWYQQALGQGPEFLTYFQNEAQLDKSGLPSDRFFAERPEGSVSTLKIQRTQQEDSAVYLCASSLDSGRAGNEQFFGPGTRLTVL.

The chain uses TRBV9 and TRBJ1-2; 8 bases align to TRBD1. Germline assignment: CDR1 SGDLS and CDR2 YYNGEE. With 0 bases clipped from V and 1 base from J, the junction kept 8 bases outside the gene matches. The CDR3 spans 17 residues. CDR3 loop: CASSVGGQDLLNYGYTF. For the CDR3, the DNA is TGTGCCAGCAGCGTAGGGGGACAGGACCTCCTTAACTATGGCTACACCTTC.

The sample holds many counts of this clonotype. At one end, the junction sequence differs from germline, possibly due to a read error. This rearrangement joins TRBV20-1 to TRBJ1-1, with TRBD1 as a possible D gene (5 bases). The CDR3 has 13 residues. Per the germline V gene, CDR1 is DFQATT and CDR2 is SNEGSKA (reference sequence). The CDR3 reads CSARESGPGTGVF. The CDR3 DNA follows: TGCAGTGCTAGAGAAAGTGGCCCGGGTACAGGTGTATTT.

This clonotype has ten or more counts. The DNA for the CDR3 is TGTGCCAGCAGTCACCATCAGCCCCAGCATTTT. Translated: CASSHHQPQHF. V is TRBV25-1 and J is TRBJ1-5; no firm D call. This CDR3 is built from 11 residues. Germline values: CDR1 MGHDK, CDR2 SYGVNS. V lost 5 bases to trimming and J lost 5 bases, with 4 bases between them.

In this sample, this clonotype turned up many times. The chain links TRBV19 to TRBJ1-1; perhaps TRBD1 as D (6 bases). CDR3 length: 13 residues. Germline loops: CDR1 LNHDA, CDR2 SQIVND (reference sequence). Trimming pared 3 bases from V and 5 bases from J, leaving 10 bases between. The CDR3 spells CASSIQGWTEAFF. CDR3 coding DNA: TGTGCCAGTAGTATTCAGGGGTGGACTGAAGCTTTCTTT.

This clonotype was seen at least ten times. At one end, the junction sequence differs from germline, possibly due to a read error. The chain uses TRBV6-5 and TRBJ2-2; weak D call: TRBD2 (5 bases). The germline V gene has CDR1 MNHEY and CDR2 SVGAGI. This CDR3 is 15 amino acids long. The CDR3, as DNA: TGTGCCAGCAGTTACTCTAGGGCTCTGACCGGGGAGCTGGTTTTT. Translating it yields CASSYSRALTGELVF.

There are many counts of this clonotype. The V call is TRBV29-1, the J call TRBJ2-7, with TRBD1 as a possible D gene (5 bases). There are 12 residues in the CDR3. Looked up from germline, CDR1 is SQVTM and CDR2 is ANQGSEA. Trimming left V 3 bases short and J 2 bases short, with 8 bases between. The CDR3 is CSVEDNPYEQYF. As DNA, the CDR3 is TGCAGCGTTGAGGACAACCCCTACGAGCAGTACTTC.

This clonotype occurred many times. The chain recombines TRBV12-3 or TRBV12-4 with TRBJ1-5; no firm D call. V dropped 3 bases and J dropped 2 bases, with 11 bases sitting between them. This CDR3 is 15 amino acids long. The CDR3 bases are TGTGCCAGCAGTTTGGAGGACGGTCGCAATCAGCCCCAGCATTTT. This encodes CASSLEDGRNQPQHF.

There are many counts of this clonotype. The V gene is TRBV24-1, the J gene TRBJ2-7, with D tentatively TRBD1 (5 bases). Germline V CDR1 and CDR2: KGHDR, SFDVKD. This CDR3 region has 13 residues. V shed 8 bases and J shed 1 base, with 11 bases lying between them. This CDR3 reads CATTGIASYEQYF. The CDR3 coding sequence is TGTGCCACCACAGGGATAGCTTCCTACGAGCAGTACTTC.

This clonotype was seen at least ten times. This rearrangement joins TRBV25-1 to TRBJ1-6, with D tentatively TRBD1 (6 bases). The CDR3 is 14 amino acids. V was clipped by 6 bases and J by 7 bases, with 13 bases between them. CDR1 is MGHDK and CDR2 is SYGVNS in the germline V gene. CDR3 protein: CASRDRPLNSPLHF. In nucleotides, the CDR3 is TGTGCCAGCAGGGACAGACCACTGAATTCACCCCTCCACTTT.

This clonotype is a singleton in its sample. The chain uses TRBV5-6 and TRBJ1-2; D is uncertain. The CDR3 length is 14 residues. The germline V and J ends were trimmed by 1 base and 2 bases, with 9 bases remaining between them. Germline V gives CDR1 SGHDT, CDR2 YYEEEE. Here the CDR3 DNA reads TGTGCCAGCAGCTTGTCTGGGAAAAACTATGGCTACACCTTC. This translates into CASSLSGKNYGYTF. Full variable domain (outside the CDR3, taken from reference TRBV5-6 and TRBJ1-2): DAGVTQSPTHLIKTRGQQVTLRCSPKSGHDTVSWYQQALGQGPQFIFQYYEEEERQRGNFPDRFSGHQFPNYSSELNVNALLLGDSALYLCASSLSGKNYGYTFGSGTRLTVV.

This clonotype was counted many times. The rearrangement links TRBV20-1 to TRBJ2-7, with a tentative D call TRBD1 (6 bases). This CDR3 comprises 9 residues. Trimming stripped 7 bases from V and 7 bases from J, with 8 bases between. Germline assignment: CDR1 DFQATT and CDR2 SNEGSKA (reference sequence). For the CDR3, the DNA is TGCAGTGTAGGGGGAGAGCAGTACTTC. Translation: CSVGGEQYF.

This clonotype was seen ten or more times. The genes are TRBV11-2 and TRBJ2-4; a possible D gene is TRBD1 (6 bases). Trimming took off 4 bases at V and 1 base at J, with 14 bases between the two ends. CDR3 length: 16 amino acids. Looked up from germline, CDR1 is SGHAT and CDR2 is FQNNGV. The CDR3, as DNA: TGTGCCAGCAGCTGGATCAGGGGCAACGCCAAAAACATTCAGTACTTC. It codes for CASSWIRGNAKNIQYF.

CDR3 sequence (DNA): TGTGCCAGCACTCGACAGGGAAATGGCTACACCTTC. Translating gives CASTRQGNGYTF. V and J are TRBV6-2 or TRBV6-3 and TRBJ1-2; TRBD1 aligns across 7 bases. Germline CDR1 and CDR2: MNHEY and SVGEGT. J lost 6 bases, V lost 7 bases, and 5 bases had no gene match. CDR3 size: 12 residues.

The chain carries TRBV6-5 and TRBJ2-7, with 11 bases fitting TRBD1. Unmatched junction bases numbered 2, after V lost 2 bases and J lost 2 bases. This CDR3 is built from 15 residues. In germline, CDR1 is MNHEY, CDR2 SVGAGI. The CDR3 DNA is TGTGCCAGCAGTTACCGGGACAGGGGGGCCTACGAGCAGTACTTC. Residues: CASSYRDRGAYEQYF.

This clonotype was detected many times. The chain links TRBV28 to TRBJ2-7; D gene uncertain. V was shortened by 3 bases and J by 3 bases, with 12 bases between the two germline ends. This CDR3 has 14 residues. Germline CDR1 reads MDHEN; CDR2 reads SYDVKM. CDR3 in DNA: TGTGCCAGCAGTTTCAGCAGCCCGAGCTACGAGCAGTACTTC. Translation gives CASSFSSPSYEQYF.